This TCR beta chain was sequenced in a study of blood T cell repertoires in COVID-19 (dated by TCRdb to the early 2020s). At the level of the whole study: Samples from collaborators originated in the United States, Italy and Spain and spanned both the acute and convalescent phases of COVID-19. The prospective study material was composed of cDNA or gDNA derived from T cells, B-cell-depleted T cells, or PBMCs. The dataset comprised deeply sampled blood TCRbeta repertoires from subjects exposed to, actively infected with, or recovered from COVID-19. The repertoires were made available in a free public database intended to serve as a resource for research on the immune response to SARS-CoV-2. Samples came from the ongoing ImmuneRACE study (first 160 participants) plus 1,254 subjects from 6 global collaborators. Sample metadata almost always included a de-identified subject ID, COVID-19 status, age in years and sex. Where available, HLA class I and class II types were taken from metadata supplied by the sample provider and were not determined by assay-based typing.

Enrolling through a virtual design, the prospective study's participants ranged in age from roughly 18 to 95 years and lived across 20 to 30 United States geographic areas. In the prospective study, participants were assigned to cohorts based on the clinical history participants reported in a screening survey and a study questionnaire. For ImmuneRACE Cohort 3, a participant was defined as recovered based on two consecutive negative NP/OP PCR tests, clearance by a healthcare professional, or resolution of symptoms. Each participant in the prospective study had whole blood, serum and a nasopharyngeal or oropharyngeal swab collected by mobile phlebotomists. Over a roughly 2-month period, participants in the prospective study had the option of providing additional blood draws and questionnaires. Prospective study blood samples were shipped either frozen or at room temperature before DNA extraction.

Note on this clone: Its binding antigen is unknown. Base-call qualities are not available, and no considerably larger clone is one nucleotide away.

Trimming takes 6 bases from V and 5 bases from J, and the germline ends sit 8 bases apart. The CDR3 spans 13 residues, from the cysteine through the phenylalanine. The kept DNA is CDR3 alone, 39 bases in frame from the first base. In the germline V gene, CDR1 corresponds to SGHVS and CDR2 to FQNEAQ. TCRbeta CDR3 regions were amplified from genomic DNA using the immunoSEQ Assay, a bias-controlled multiplex PCR. In the paper's pipeline: The number of nucleated cells in each sample was estimated from the amplification of reference gene primers within the assay. To quantify the absolute abundance of each unique TCRbeta CDR3 rearrangement, sequence reads were collapsed and filtered. For each sample, productive Simpson clonality was calculated as the square root of Simpson's diversity index across productive rearrangements. TCRdb stores this immuneACCESS table with in-frame sequences only. Part of the clones is absent; in the studies checked, under half of the shortfall reflects unresolved V genes, and no reason is known for the rest. V and J calls and clone size are given by that table; D and trimming were obtained from the DNA. The sample contains 200,000 to 250,000 clones, approximately 80% of them found a single time. Less than 2% of the sample rests with the top ten.

Broader findings and caveats from the paper: How much clinical and demographic metadata was included differed by source and by participant, and the metadata was provided uncurated.

The sample taken for sequencing was PBMCs or T cells enriched from blood (not recorded which). The receptor's source is a man aged 60-69 years who had recovered from COVID-19. The rearranged segments are TRBV7-8 and TRBJ1-6; the D gene is perhaps TRBD1, on 6 matching bases. The CDR3 has the sequence CASSQGNNSPLHF. Here is the DNA: TGTGCCAGCAGTCAGGGGAATAATTCACCCCTCCACTTT. With the portions outside the CDR3 filled from the reference TRBV7-8 and TRBJ1-6 genes, the complete variable region becomes GAGVSQSPRYKVAKRGQDVALRCDPISGHVSLFWYQQALGQGPEFLTYFQNEAQLDKSGLPSDRFFAERPEGSVSTLKIQRTQQEDSAVYLCASSQGNNSPLHFGNGTRLTVT.